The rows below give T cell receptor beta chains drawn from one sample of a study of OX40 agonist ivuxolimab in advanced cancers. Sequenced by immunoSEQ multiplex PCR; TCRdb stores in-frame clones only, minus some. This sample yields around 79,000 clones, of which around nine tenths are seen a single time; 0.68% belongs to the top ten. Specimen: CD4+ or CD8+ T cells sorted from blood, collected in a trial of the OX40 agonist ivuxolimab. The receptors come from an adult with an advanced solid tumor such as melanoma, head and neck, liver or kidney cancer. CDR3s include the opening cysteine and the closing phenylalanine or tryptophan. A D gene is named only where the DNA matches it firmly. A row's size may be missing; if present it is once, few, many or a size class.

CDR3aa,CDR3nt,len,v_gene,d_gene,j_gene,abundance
CASSFNGLAEETQYF,TGTGCCAGCAGCTTCAACGGACTAGCGGAAGAGACCCAGTACTTC,15,TRBV5-5,TRBD2,TRBJ2-5,-
CASRDPGTSGREQFF,TGTGCCAGCAGGGATCCCGGGACTAGCGGGAGAGAGCAGTTCTTC,15,TRBV6-1,TRBD2,TRBJ2-1,-
CSVASPGHRPYGYTF,TGCAGCGTGGCGTCCCCGGGACACCGACCCTATGGCTACACCTTC,15,TRBV29-1,-,TRBJ1-2,-
CASSTTGANVLTF,TGTGCCAGTAGTACCACTGGGGCCAACGTCCTGACTTTC,13,TRBV19,-,TRBJ2-6,-
CASSSQQGSAYEQYF,TGTGCCAGCAGCTCTCAACAGGGGTCCGCCTACGAGCAGTACTTC,15,TRBV6-6,TRBD1,TRBJ2-7,-
CASSLDGGTLAETQYF,TGTGCCAGCAGCTTAGATGGGGGGACATTGGCGGAGACCCAGTACTTC,16,TRBV7-2,-,TRBJ2-5,once
CASSQRLASGGHGADTQYF,TGTGCCAGCAGCCAAAGACTAGCTAGCGGGGGTCATGGCGCAGATACGCAGTATTTT,19,TRBV7-6,TRBD2,TRBJ2-3,-
CASSGTSLGTGMNEQYF,TGCGCCAGCAGCGGAACTAGTTTAGGGACAGGGATGAACGAGCAGTACTTC,17,TRBV5-1,TRBD1,TRBJ2-7,-
CAWSGGSSGRGRETQYF,TGTGCCTGGAGTGGGGGTTCTAGCGGGAGGGGGCGGGAGACCCAGTACTTC,17,TRBV30,TRBD2,TRBJ2-5,-
CASSLGTYGTGYGYTF,TGTGCCAGCAGCTTGGGTACTTACGGGACAGGCTATGGCTACACCTTC,16,TRBV5-4,TRBD1,TRBJ1-2,-
CASSLDGGTGNTIYF,TGTGCCAGCAGCTTAGACGGAGGGACTGGAAACACCATATATTTT,15,TRBV11-2,-,TRBJ1-3,-
CASNRDSNQPQHF,TGTGCCAGCAACAGGGATAGCAATCAGCCCCAGCATTTT,13,TRBV7-9,-,TRBJ1-5,-
CASRESYEQYF,TGTGCCAGCAGGGAGAGCTACGAGCAGTACTTC,11,TRBV2,-,TRBJ2-7,-
CASSATTGRSGYTF,TGCGCCAGCAGCGCTACGACTGGGAGGTCAGGCTACACCTTC,14,TRBV5-1,-,TRBJ1-2,-
CASSSTQAGSPLHF,TGCGCCAGCAGCTCCACACAGGCGGGTTCACCCCTCCACTTT,14,TRBV5-1,-,TRBJ1-6,-